These 28 T cell receptor beta chains share one sample of origin, sequenced in a study of regulatory dendritic cells for organ transplantation. Generated by immunoSEQ multiplex PCR, the TCRdb table keeps only in-frame clones and is missing some. This table holds 5,000 to 6,500 clones, 55% to 65% found once. The sample consisted of memory CD8+ T cells from blood. Specified subset: CD45RO+ memory T cells. The source of these receptors is a human donor in good health.

The gene calls are TRBV18 and TRBJ1-2; D might be TRBD1 (5 bases). The CDR3 has 16 amino acids. Trimming cost V 3 bases and J 6 bases, with 20 bases left between them. CDR1 is KGHSH, CDR2 LQKENI, per germline. In DNA, the CDR3 is TGTGCCAGCTCACCCGGGGGTGCTTATACCAACAATGGCTACACCTTC. Its protein is CASSPGGAYTNNGYTF.

This clone is labeled as medium-sized. V is TRBV9 and J is TRBJ2-7, with a possible D match to TRBD1 (6 bases). The length of the CDR3 is 12 residues. The germline V and J ends were trimmed by 4 bases and 5 bases, with 10 bases remaining between them. Germline values: CDR1 SGDLS, CDR2 YYNGEE. CDR3 region: CASSSGQNEQYF. The CDR3 DNA reads TGTGCCAGCAGCTCTGGACAGAACGAGCAGTACTTC.

This chain links TRBV5-6 with TRBJ2-4; 8 positions agree with TRBD1. J gave up 5 bases and V 5 bases, and 9 bases lay outside the gene matches. Per germline, CDR1 SGHDT and CDR2 YYEEEE. There are 15 residues in the CDR3. CDR3 in DNA: TGTGCCAGCAGGGGGTGGACAGGGTTTCAAAACATTCAGTACTTC. Protein product: CASRGWTGFQNIQYF.

The table lists this clone with a count of one. The chain is built from TRBV2 and TRBJ2-5; unclear D gene. Per the germline V gene, CDR1 is SNHLY and CDR2 is FYNNEI. Trimming removed 11 bases from V and 2 bases from J, with 15 bases in between. There are 13 residues in the CDR3. CDR3: CASTPLVQETQYF. The CDR3 DNA reads as TGTGCCTCAACTCCACTGGTACAAGAGACCCAGTACTTC.

The gene calls are TRBV19 and TRBJ1-4, with D possibly TRBD1 on 6 matching bases. Germline V CDR1 and CDR2: LNHDA, SQIVND (reference sequence). Trimming pared 1 base from V and 0 bases from J, leaving 12 bases between. The CDR3 spans 17 residues. CDR3 bases: TGTGCCAGTAGTATAGGAGGACAGATAGCAACTAATGAAAAACTGTTTTTT. Translating it yields CASSIGGQIATNEKLFF.

This clone was picked up a small number of times. The chain carries TRBV27 and TRBJ1-6; possible D gene TRBD1, 6 bases. Trimming stripped 4 bases from V and 7 bases from J, with 20 bases between. Germline V gives CDR1 MNHEY, CDR2 SMNVEV (reference sequence). The CDR3 is 17 residues long. CDR3 residues: CASSSRSGGAMNSPLHF. Written as DNA, the CDR3 is TGTGCCAGCAGTTCCCGGTCGGGGGGCGCGATGAATTCACCCCTCCACTTT.

CDR3 coding DNA: TGTGCCAGCAGCGCAGCGGGGGGAACAGATACGCAGTATTTT. The encoded protein is CASSAAGGTDTQYF. The chain recombines TRBV9 with TRBJ2-3; 9 positions agree with TRBD2. Per germline, CDR1 SGDLS and CDR2 YYNGEE. Unmatched junction bases numbered 2, after V lost 3 bases and J lost 3 bases. This CDR3 is 14 amino acids long.

This clone was counted only a few times. Because the CDR3's place on the DNA is in doubt, the DNA is left out and the CDR3 is given as listed by TCRdb. The chain carries TRBV11-1 and TRBJ1-2; the table's D gene call, TRBD1, was not cross checked with the DNA. CDR1 SGHAT and CDR2 FQDESV come from the germline V gene (reference sequence). Ends included, the CDR3 has 13 residues. The CDR3 here is CASSSSTGYGYTF.

This chain joins TRBV27 and TRBJ2-2; the match to TRBD2 covers 8 bases. Trimming removed 3 bases from V and 5 bases from J; junction bases left unmatched: 5. The CDR3 has 15 residues. Germline V gives CDR1 MNHEY, CDR2 SMNVEV (reference sequence). This CDR3 is CASSFFSGVTGELFF. CDR3 DNA sequence: TGTGCCAGCAGTTTCTTTAGCGGGGTTACCGGGGAGCTGTTTTTT.

The V and J genes are TRBV6-5 and TRBJ1-6, with TRBD1 matching 9 bases. The CDR3 is 14 residues long. Germline V gene data show CDR1 as MNHEY and CDR2 as SVGAGI. Trimming took 5 bases from V and 6 from J; bases not matched to a gene: 2. CDR3 residues: CASSPTGGNSPLHF. The CDR3 DNA reads TGTGCCAGCAGTCCGACAGGGGGTAATTCACCCCTCCACTTT.

Only one count was recorded for this clone. The chain joins TRBV21-1 to TRBJ2-3; TRBD1, the table's D call, was not compared with the DNA. TRBV21-1 is assigned pseudogene status. The CDR3 is 16 amino acids. The CDR3 bases are TGTGCCAGCAGCAACAGGGGGGACACCAGCACAGATACGCAGTATTTT. It is translated as CASSNRGDTSTDTQYF.

The V and J genes are TRBV12-2 and TRBJ1-6; the tabulated D call, TRBD1, remains unverified against the DNA. TRBV12-2 is an annotated pseudogene. The CDR3 sequence is 14 residues long. DNA for the CDR3: TGTGCAAGTCGCTATGGACAGGGGAATTCACCCCTCCACTTT. Translating gives CASRYGQGNSPLHF.

The chain uses TRBV4-3 and TRBJ2-6; possible D gene TRBD1, 6 bases. Germline V gene sequence: CDR1 LGHNA, CDR2 YSLEER. This CDR3 region has 16 residues. V was cut by 0 bases and J by 0 bases, with 6 bases left in between. CDR3 residues: CASSQEQGSGANVLTF. DNA for the CDR3: TGCGCCAGCAGCCAAGAACAGGGCTCTGGGGCCAACGTCCTGACTTTC.

The chain carries TRBV9 and TRBJ2-1; TRBD1 matches 7 bases. V was clipped by 0 bases and J by 7 bases; unmatched bases: 4. Germline CDR1 is SGDLS and CDR2 is YYNGEE. The CDR3 extends over 14 amino acids. The CDR3 here is CASSVGDSQNEQFF. The CDR3 bases are TGTGCCAGCAGCGTAGGGGACAGTCAGAATGAGCAGTTCTTC. Filled out from reference TRBV9 and TRBJ2-1, the complete variable domain reads DSGVTQTPKHLITATGQRVTLRCSPRSGDLSVYWYQQSLDQGLQFLIQYYNGEERAKGNILERFSAQQFPDLHSELNLSSLELGDSALYFCASSVGDSQNEQFFGPGTRLTVL.

This chain links TRBV6-6 with TRBJ2-1; D is unclear. The CDR3 is 14 residues long. Germline V lookup: CDR1 MNHNY, CDR2 SVGAGI (reference sequence). V was cut by 0 bases and J by 5 bases, with 8 bases left in between. The CDR3 protein is CASSYSMSDNEQFF. CDR3 DNA: TGTGCCAGCAGTTACTCGATGTCGGACAATGAGCAGTTCTTC.

The rearrangement uses TRBV4-1 and TRBJ2-7, with TRBD1 as a possible D gene (6 bases). V was trimmed by 0 bases and J by 2 bases, leaving 11 bases between them. The CDR3 contains 15 residues. Germline CDR1 and CDR2: MGHRA and YSYEKL. The CDR3 is CASSQDRGFTYEQYF. DNA of the CDR3: TGCGCCAGCAGCCAAGACAGGGGATTCACCTACGAGCAGTACTTC.

The chain uses TRBV11-2 and TRBJ2-3; 8 nucleotides line up with TRBD1. Germline V CDR1 and CDR2: SGHAT, FQNNGV. The CDR3 consists of 14 residues. The J segment lost 9 bases and the V segment lost 4 bases, leaving 9 bases of the junction unmatched. For the CDR3, the DNA is TGTGCCAGCAGCTCAGGGGGCCTTCCAAAGACGCAGTATTTT. This sequence encodes CASSSGGLPKTQYF.

The genes are TRBV27 and TRBJ2-6; tentative D call: TRBD1 (6 bases). The CDR3 is 16 amino acids. Looked up from germline, CDR1 is MNHEY and CDR2 is SMNVEV (reference sequence). The V end lost 7 bases, the J end lost 6 bases, and 19 bases lay between the germline ends. The chain's CDR3 is CASIDRSGREANVLTF. The CDR3, as DNA: TGTGCCAGCATCGACAGGAGTGGCAGGGAGGCCAACGTCCTGACTTTC. Together with reference TRBV27 and TRBJ2-6, the CDR3 gives the full variable domain: EAQVTQNPRYLITVTGKKLTVTCSQNMNHEYMSWYRQDPGLGLRQIYYSMNVEVTDKGDVPEGYKVSRKEKRNFPLILESPSPNQTSLYFCASIDRSGREANVLTFGAGSRLTVL.

This clone was counted a few times. The chain is built from TRBV4-3 and TRBJ1-6, with 7 bases matching TRBD1. CDR1 LGHNA and CDR2 YSLEER come from the germline V gene. V shed 0 bases, J shed 0 bases, and the junction held 2 bases outside the gene matches. This CDR3 region has 17 residues. The CDR3 loop reads CASSQDSGGSYNSPLHF. CDR3 DNA sequence: TGCGCCAGCAGCCAAGATTCAGGGGGCTCCTATAATTCACCCCTCCACTTT.

The V call is TRBV6-5, the J call TRBJ2-3, with 7 bases aligning to TRBD2. This CDR3 comprises 15 residues. Germline loops: CDR1 MNHEY, CDR2 SVGAGI. The V gene end was trimmed by 0 bases and the J gene end by 5 bases; junction bases not matched to a gene: 5. CDR3 sequence reads: CASSYSGTTLDTQYF. DNA for the CDR3: TGTGCCAGCAGTTACTCTGGGACTACCCTAGATACGCAGTATTTT.

This clone was detected only a few times. V and J are TRBV6-5 and TRBJ2-1; D not resolved. V shed 0 bases and J shed 5 bases, with 8 bases lying between them. The germline gives CDR1 MNHEY, CDR2 SVGAGI. The CDR3 sequence is 14 residues long. CDR3 sequence (DNA): TGTGCCAGCAGTTACTCGATGTCGGACAATGAGCAGTTCTTC. Amino acids: CASSYSMSDNEQFF.

This clone was detected only a few times. CDR3 protein: CASSTGPWGEQYF. The CDR3 coding sequence is TGTGCCAGCTCCACAGGCCCATGGGGCGAGCAGTACTTC. The chain couples TRBV6-1 to TRBJ2-7; a weak D match, TRBD1 (5 bases). This CDR3 is 13 amino acids long. V lost 8 bases to trimming and J lost 6 bases, with 17 bases between them. The germline V gene encodes CDR1 MNHNS and CDR2 SASEGT.

A word on this clone: The same CDR3 is also encoded by other DNA sequences in this sample. The chain links TRBV9 to TRBJ2-3; D perhaps matches TRBD1 (5 bases). This CDR3 has 16 amino acids. V was shortened by 0 bases and J by 0 bases, with 11 bases between the two germline ends. CDR1 is SGDLS and CDR2 is YYNGEE in the germline V gene. The CDR3 here is CASSVGQGTSTDTQYF. The CDR3 DNA is TGTGCCAGCAGCGTAGGGCAGGGTACTAGCACAGATACGCAGTATTTT.

The J gene is TRBJ1-2, the V gene TRBV11-2; 7 bases align to TRBD1. The CDR3 extends over 14 amino acids. Germline V gene lookup returns CDR1 SGHAT and CDR2 FQNNGV. The V segment lost 4 bases and the J segment 3 bases; nucleotides outside the gene matches: 5. CDR3 loop: CASSSADRDYGYTF. The CDR3 coding sequence is TGTGCCAGCAGCTCGGCAGACAGGGACTATGGCTACACCTTC.

Of note for this clone: The junction departs from germline at one end; a sequencing error may be responsible. J is TRBJ1-1 and V is TRBV29-1; perhaps TRBD1 as D (6 bases). Germline CDR1 reads SQVTM; CDR2 reads ANQGSEA. This CDR3 is 12 amino acids long. The chain's CDR3 is CSAGTGNPEAFF. The CDR3 DNA follows: TGCAGCGCCGGAACAGGGAACCCTGAAGCTTTCTTT.

The chain couples TRBV6-1 to TRBJ2-3; 12 nucleotides agree with TRBD2. The CDR3 runs to 15 residues. Germline CDR1 reads MNHNS; CDR2 reads SASEGT. V was pared by 2 bases and J by 4 bases, with 1 base of the junction left unmatched. The CDR3 DNA follows: TGTGCCAGCAGTGAACTAGCGGGGGGGCCAGATACGCAGTATTTT. It specifies CASSELAGGPDTQYF.

This clone has just a few counts. CDR3 protein: CASSIWETPYEQYF. CDR3 nucleotide sequence: TGTGCCAGTAGTATATGGGAGACCCCTTACGAGCAGTACTTC. The genes are TRBV19 and TRBJ2-7; TRBD2 might be the D (5 bases). V dropped 2 bases and J dropped 4 bases, with 12 bases sitting between them. The germline V gene encodes CDR1 LNHDA and CDR2 SQIVND (reference sequence). The CDR3 totals 14 residues.

This clone was found once. The chain is built from TRBV7-9 and TRBJ1-5; no firm D call. The V and J ends lost 1 base and 8 bases respectively, with 12 bases between them. This CDR3 comprises 14 residues. Germline loops: CDR1 SEHNR, CDR2 FQNEAQ (reference sequence). In nucleotides, the CDR3 is TGTGCCAGCAGCTTAGGGCGCGGGCTCGAGCCCCAGCATTTT. This sequence encodes CASSLGRGLEPQHF.